The sample holds a few counts of the clone carrying this TCR beta chain. Its antigen is currently unknown. These data are taken from a study of identical twins. Each cDNA held unique molecular identifiers, and template switching gave it a universal primer site. TCRdb redid the calling of the 5' RACE reads with MiXCR, one entry per CDR3 protein. This repertoire shows some 710,000 distinct CDR3 sequences, roughly 6% found once; its top ten account for approximately 2%. Whole-study results and caveats: Reduced insertions were recorded for abundant cord blood beta clonotypes, with no such pattern in memory repertoires. With monozygotic twins, out-of-frame TCR alpha sharing exceeded what models estimated.

CDR3 length equals 13 residues. The V gene lost 4 bases and the J gene lost 8 bases, with 14 bases spanning the gap. CDR1 is MNHEY, CDR2 SVGAGI, per germline. The rearrangement joins TRBV6-5 to TRBJ1-2; D perhaps matches TRBD1 (6 bases). Sequences were obtained from naive T cells sorted from blood. The clonotype comes from a man between 18 and 35 years old in good health. The chain's CDR3 is CASSLGQRWGYTF. CDR3 bases: TGTGCCAGCAGTTTGGGACAAAGGTGGGGCTACACCTTC.